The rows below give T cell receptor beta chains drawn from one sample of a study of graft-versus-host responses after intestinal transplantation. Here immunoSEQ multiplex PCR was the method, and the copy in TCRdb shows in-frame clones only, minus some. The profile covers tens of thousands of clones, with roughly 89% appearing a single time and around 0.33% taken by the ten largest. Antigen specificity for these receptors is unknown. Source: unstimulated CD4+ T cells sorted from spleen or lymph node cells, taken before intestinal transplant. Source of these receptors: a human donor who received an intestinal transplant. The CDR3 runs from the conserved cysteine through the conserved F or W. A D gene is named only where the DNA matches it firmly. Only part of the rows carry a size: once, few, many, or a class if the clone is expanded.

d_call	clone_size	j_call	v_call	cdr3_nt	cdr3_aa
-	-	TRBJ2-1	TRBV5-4	TGTGCCAGCTTACAGGGGGGGGAGCAGTTCTTC	CASLQGGEQFF
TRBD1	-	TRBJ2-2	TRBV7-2	TGTGCCAGCAGCCCCACAGGGGGCCGTCGGACCGGGGAGCTGTTTTTT	CASSPTGGRRTGELFF
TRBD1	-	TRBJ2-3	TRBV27	TGTGCCAGCAGTTCAGGCTCCGGGACAGCCGTAGATACGCAGTATTTT	CASSSGSGTAVDTQYF
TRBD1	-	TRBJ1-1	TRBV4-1	TGCGCCAGCAGCCAAAGGGCCCGATCTCAGGGGGCAGGTGAAGCTTTCTTT	CASSQRARSQGAGEAFF
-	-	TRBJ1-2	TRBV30	TGTGCCTGGAGTGTACGGGCCCAGACAGAGTATGGCTACACCTTC	CAWSVRAQTEYGYTF
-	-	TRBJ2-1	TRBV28	TGTGCCAGCAGTCGGACCGTTGAGCAGTTCTTC	CASSRTVEQFF
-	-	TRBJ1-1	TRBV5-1	TGCGCCAGCAGCTTGGGGGTTAACACTGAAGCTTTCTTT	CASSLGVNTEAFF
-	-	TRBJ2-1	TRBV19	TGTGCCAGTAGTATACGGGACGGGTACAATGAGCAGTTCTTC	CASSIRDGYNEQFF
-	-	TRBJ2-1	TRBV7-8	TGTGCCAGCAGCTTCGGACTTTCCAATGAGCAGTTCTTC	CASSFGLSNEQFF
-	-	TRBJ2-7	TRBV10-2	TGCGCCAGCAGTGAACCGGGACGGATGCCCTACGAGCAGTACTTC	CASSEPGRMPYEQYF
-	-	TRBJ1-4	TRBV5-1	TGCGCCAGCAGCTCTCGGGACATTGGTGAAAAACTGTTTTTT	CASSSRDIGEKLFF
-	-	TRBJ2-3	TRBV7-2	TGTGCCAGCAGCACCCGAGGGGGTTTTAGCACAGATACGCAGTATTTT	CASSTRGGFSTDTQYF
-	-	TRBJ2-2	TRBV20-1	TGCAGTGCTGGCTACACCGGGGAGCTGTTTTTT	CSAGYTGELFF
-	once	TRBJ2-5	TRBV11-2	TGTGCCAGCAGCCTAGCACGGGGACAAGAGACCCAGTACTTC	CASSLARGQETQYF
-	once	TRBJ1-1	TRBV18	TGTGCCAGCTCCCCTCAGGGCATGAACACTGAAGCTTTCTTT	CASSPQGMNTEAFF